This T cell receptor (beta chain) was sequenced during a study of blood T cell repertoires in COVID-19. Study overall: From the United States, Italy and Spain came samples of acute and convalescent COVID-19. PBMCs, B-cell-depleted T cells, or T cells were the source of the cDNA or gDNA that made up the material.

In the study's own analysis: Using reference gene primer amplification, nucleated cell counts were estimated. Clones were read by immunoSEQ multiplex PCR, and TCRdb kept only the in-frame ones, dropping some. V, J and clone size were drawn from that table, and D and trimming were deduced from the DNA. This table holds over 200,000 clones, roughly 85% found once. CDR1 LNHNV and CDR2 YYDKDF come from the germline V gene (reference sequence). V lost 4 bases to trimming and J lost 0 bases, with 12 bases between them. The CDR3 totals 15 residues. Sequencing was performed on peripheral blood. The receptor was isolated from a woman aged 70-85 years with active or convalescent COVID-19. This chain joins TRBV15 and TRBJ1-1; D is uncertain. The CDR3 sequence is CATSKNRGLNTEAFF. The CDR3 DNA is TGTGCCACCAGCAAGAATCGCGGCTTGAACACTGAAGCTTTCTTT.